This T cell receptor (beta chain) appears in the sequencing data of a study of shared T cell receptors in the human thymus. The count of this clone is one. J was trimmed by 7 bases and V by 8 bases; bases with no gene match: 8. Germline CDR1 and CDR2: LNHDA and SQIVND (reference sequence). The CDR3 loop spans 13 amino acids. TCRdb keeps only in-frame clones here, not all; method: immunoSEQ multiplex PCR. The sample has about 660,000 clones, around 87% seen once; the top ten hold approximately 0.01%. The data were also submitted as part of a second study, on human thymus T cells. In that study: Gene usage for V and J segments appeared biased in thymic and blood repertoires.

Sequencing input: thymocytes. This chain links TRBV19 with TRBJ1-1; 9 nucleotides match TRBD1. This receptor was identified in a boy less than two years old with a congenital heart defect. The CDR3 coding sequence is TGTGCCAGTCACGGACAGGGGCAGGGTGAAGCTTTCTTT. Translated, it gives CASHGQGQGEAFF.